Described below is a single TCR beta chain sequence and its context. The germline gives CDR1 SGHTA, CDR2 FQGNSA. The V gene lost 6 bases and the J gene lost 6 bases, with 17 bases spanning the gap. This CDR3 has 14 residues. TCRdb keeps only in-frame clones here, not all; method: immunoSEQ multiplex PCR. The table shows more than 150,000 clones, with approximately 84% occurring only once. This sample is part of a study of blood T cell repertoires in COVID-19. Study background: COVID-19 samples, acute and convalescent, were from the United States, Italy and Spain. PBMCs, B-cell-depleted T cells, or T cells provided the cDNA or gDNA that made up the material.

The sample taken for sequencing was peripheral blood. This sequence was found in a woman older than 75 with acute or convalescent COVID-19. The chain joins TRBV7-2 to TRBJ1-1, with D tentatively TRBD1 (6 bases). In nucleotides, the CDR3 is TGTGCCAGCAGTCGACAGGCCCTAGGAGCTGAAGCTTTCTTT. This sequence encodes CASSRQALGAEAFF.